Each of the 12 T cell receptor beta chains below was sequenced from the same sample in a study of T-cell memory formation after mild COVID-19. Each CDR3 protein gets one entry after TCRdb re-called the 5' RACE reads with MiXCR. The table has a few hundred thousand distinct CDR3 sequences, 25% to 30% seen once. The source material was PBMCs or a T cell subset sorted from them (not recorded which). All receptors derive from an adult woman who had mild COVID-19 (a few samples of this study predate the infection). Cell type and time point are not known.

This clonotype was seen only a few times. CDR3 sequence (DNA): TGTGCCAGCAGCTTACCAGATGAAGGGCTAGTCGGGGAGACCCAGTACTTC. Residues: CASSLPDEGLVGETQYF. The chain is built from TRBV7-2 and TRBJ2-5; D is uncertain. The CDR3 sequence is 17 residues long. Trimming shortened V by 2 bases and J by 5 bases, and 21 bases separated the two germline ends. CDR1 and CDR2 (germline): SGHTA, FQGNSA.

The rearrangement links TRBV5-1 to TRBJ1-1; D is ambiguous. This CDR3 is 12 amino acids long. Germline CDR1 is SGHRS and CDR2 is YFSETQ. Trimming took off 1 base at V and 5 bases at J, with 6 bases between the two ends. The CDR3 DNA reads as TGCGCCAGCAGCTTGAGCTCTACTGAAGCTTTCTTT. It codes for CASSLSSTEAFF.

The chain combines TRBV29-1 with TRBJ2-3; possible D gene TRBD2, 6 bases. Trimming stripped 2 bases from V and 5 bases from J, with 14 bases between. CDR1 is SQVTM, CDR2 ANQGSEA, per germline. There are 14 residues in the CDR3. CDR3 amino acids: CSVENLEGEDTQYF. DNA of the CDR3: TGCAGCGTTGAAAATCTGGAGGGAGAAGATACGCAGTATTTT.

The V call is TRBV6-1, the J call TRBJ2-3, with D tentatively TRBD2 (5 bases). V gave up 1 base and J gave up 6 bases, with 11 bases separating them. From germline, CDR1 is MNHNS and CDR2 SASEGT. The CDR3 has 14 residues. DNA for the CDR3: TGTGCCAGCAGTGAAGGACGGGAAGTGGATACGCAGTATTTT. It specifies CASSEGREVDTQYF.

By its share, this clonotype is medium-sized. This chain uses TRBV6-5 with TRBJ2-7; possibly TRBD2 for D (5 bases). CDR3 length equals 14 residues. CDR1 and CDR2 from the germline V gene are MNHEY and SVGAGI. V gave up 5 bases and J gave up 2 bases, with 13 bases separating them. DNA for the CDR3: TGTGCCAGCAGTCCCCTAGGAGGCCCCTACGAGCAGTACTTC. Translation gives CASSPLGGPYEQYF.

The V gene is TRBV27, the J gene TRBJ2-7, with D unresolved. Looked up from germline, CDR1 is MNHEY and CDR2 is SMNVEV (reference sequence). The length of the CDR3 is 15 residues. V lost 6 bases and J lost 0, with 15 bases in between. The chain's CDR3 is CASRSWTESSYEQYF. CDR3 DNA: TGTGCCAGCAGGTCATGGACGGAAAGCTCCTACGAGCAGTACTTC.

Only a few counts were recorded for this clonotype. V usage is TRBV20-1 and J usage is TRBJ2-5; TRBD1 matches at 10 bases. The germline gives CDR1 DFQATT, CDR2 SNEGSKA (reference sequence). Trimming at V came to 5 bases and at J to 5 bases, leaving 5 bases not matched to a gene. CDR3 length: 13 amino acids. The CDR3 nucleotides read TGCAGTGCTTTGACAGGGGGCGTTGAGACCCAGTACTTC. It yields the protein CSALTGGVETQYF.

This clonotype was counted between two and nine times. The V gene is TRBV6-2 or TRBV6-3, the J gene TRBJ1-6, with D uncertain. V was clipped by 6 bases and J by 11 bases, with 17 bases between them. This CDR3 is 14 amino acids long. Germline V gene sequence: CDR1 MNHEY, CDR2 SVGEGT. CDR3 DNA: TGTGCCAGCAGGCTAGAGAACGCCTGGGCACCCCTCCACTTT. It is translated as CASRLENAWAPLHF.

The gene calls are TRBV7-3 and TRBJ1-6, with a tentative D call TRBD1 (6 bases). Germline V lookup: CDR1 SGHTA, CDR2 FQGTGA. V was shortened by 5 bases and J by 5 bases, with 10 bases between the two germline ends. CDR3 length: 14 residues. CDR3 bases: TGTGCCAGCAGCAAACAGGGAAATAATTCACCCCTCCACTTT. Translation gives CASSKQGNNSPLHF.

This clonotype was counted between two and nine times. The chain has TRBV7-8 and TRBJ2-1; a possible D gene is TRBD2 (5 bases). CDR1 and CDR2 (germline): SGHVS, FQNEAQ. V was clipped by 5 bases and J by 0 bases, with 11 bases between them. The CDR3 is 15 residues long. Here the CDR3 reads CASSASPSSYNEQFF. CDR3 bases: TGTGCCAGCAGCGCTAGCCCGAGCTCCTACAATGAGCAGTTCTTC.

This chain connects TRBV7-8 to TRBJ2-2, with 13 bases matching TRBD2. CDR1 SGHVS and CDR2 FQNEAQ come from the germline V gene. With 1 base clipped from V and 4 bases from J, the junction kept 3 bases outside the gene matches. The CDR3 consists of 17 residues. The CDR3 nucleotides are TGTGCCAGCAGCTTAGGGACTAGCGGGAGTAGCACCGGGGAGCTGTTTTTT. Its protein is CASSLGTSGSSTGELFF.

This clonotype was seen just once. The chain combines TRBV27 with TRBJ2-1; a weak D match, TRBD2 (6 bases). Trimming stripped 7 bases from V and 8 bases from J, with 21 bases between. CDR3 length equals 15 residues. In germline, CDR1 is MNHEY, CDR2 SMNVEV (reference sequence). The CDR3 is CASTSLRDSSYEQFF. The CDR3, as DNA: TGTGCCAGCACATCTCTCCGGGACTCGTCTTATGAGCAGTTCTTC.